A single sample gave rise to the 21 T cell receptor beta chains below, sequenced in a study of monozygotic twins with inflammatory bowel disease (dated by TCRdb to about 2019). Libraries came from 5' RACE. The instrument given in TCRdb is Illumina HiSeq 2500. Each entry corresponds to one CDR3 protein sequence from reads that TCRdb reprocessed, and DNA is not given. Per the sample table, the count is around 400,000 distinct CDR3 sequences. The ten biggest clones cover roughly 2.5% of the sample. Sequencing was done on a sample of blood. The receptor set was obtained from a human donor with ulcerative colitis or Crohn's disease, or a healthy co-twin of an affected twin (not recorded which).

The V gene is TRBV12-3 or TRBV12-4, the J gene TRBJ1-4; no DNA is available, so the TRBD1 call from TCRdb remains unchecked. The CDR3 extends over 13 amino acids. The CDR3 loop reads CASTLRGIEKLFF.

The chain employs TRBV5-1 and TRBJ2-7; there is no DNA to check the TCRdb D call of TRBD2. The CDR3 has 13 amino acids. Germline values: CDR1 SGHRS, CDR2 YFSETQ. The CDR3 sequence is CASSPRLRSEQYF.

This rearrangement joins TRBV19 to TRBJ1-3. The CDR3 is made up of 15 amino acids. Germline CDR1 is LNHDA and CDR2 is SQIVND (reference sequence). This CDR3 reads CASGHHPSSGNTIYF.

The chain is built from TRBV27 and TRBJ2-5; TCRdb indicates TRBD1, and absent DNA this call remains unverified. Per germline, CDR1 MNHEY and CDR2 SMNVEV (reference sequence). CDR3 length equals 15 residues. The CDR3 reads CASSPGDRVEETQYF.

J is TRBJ1-6 and V is TRBV11-2; TCRdb reports TRBD1, a call that lacks DNA to check it against. CDR1 is SGHAT, CDR2 FQNNGV, per germline. CDR3 length: 16 residues. The CDR3 sequence: CASSLEGSGGFSPLHF.

The chain combines TRBV20-1 with TRBJ1-5; TCRdb outputs TRBD1, but without DNA this stays unchecked. In germline, CDR1 is DFQATT, CDR2 SNEGSKA (reference sequence). CDR3 length: 16 amino acids. CDR3 amino acids: CSASWAGGDSNQPQHF.

The rearrangement links TRBV6-6 to TRBJ2-7. Looked up from germline, CDR1 is MNHNY and CDR2 is SVGAGI (reference sequence). The length of the CDR3 is 13 residues. CDR3 residues: CASGRQVSYEQYF.

The chain employs TRBV11-2 and TRBJ1-5; TCRdb's D call, TRBD1, is unchecked because there is no DNA. The CDR3 runs to 16 residues. CDR1 and CDR2 (germline): SGHAT, FQNNGV. The CDR3 loop is CASSLEGGAGNQPQHF.

The chain uses TRBV12-3 or TRBV12-4 and TRBJ1-5. This CDR3 has 16 residues. CDR3: CASSFQAVGTNQPQHF.

The rearrangement uses TRBV12-3 or TRBV12-4 and TRBJ2-1; there is no DNA to check the TCRdb D call of TRBD2. CDR3 length: 13 amino acids. The CDR3 spells CASRPSRRVEQFF.

This chain joins TRBV27 and TRBJ2-7. CDR3 size: 13 residues. Germline V gene lookup returns CDR1 MNHEY and CDR2 SMNVEV (reference sequence). The chain's CDR3 is CASSFDHSYEQYF.

The rearrangement joins TRBV30 to TRBJ2-3. Germline CDR1 is GTSNPN and CDR2 is SVGIG (reference sequence). This CDR3 contains 11 residues. The CDR3 sequence is CAWTGRDTQYF.

The rearrangement uses TRBV7-9 and TRBJ1-2; lacking DNA, the TRBD1 call made by TCRdb goes unchecked. The CDR3 runs to 14 residues. Germline V gene data show CDR1 as SEHNR and CDR2 as FQNEAQ (reference sequence). CDR3 protein: CASSRIPGEEGYTF.

This sequence joins TRBV2 and TRBJ2-2; there is no DNA to check the TCRdb D call of TRBD1. The CDR3 has 14 residues. The germline V gene encodes CDR1 SNHLY and CDR2 FYNNEI. The chain's CDR3 is CASLGTGGTGELFF.

V and J are TRBV14 and TRBJ2-3; there is no DNA to check the TCRdb D call of TRBD1. The CDR3 sequence is 16 residues long. Per germline, CDR1 SGHDN and CDR2 FVKESK. CDR3 residues: CASSRWTGFETDTQYF.

J is TRBJ2-5 and V is TRBV20-1; the TCRdb call, TRBD2, lacks DNA for checking. This CDR3 has 16 amino acids. Germline V gene lookup returns CDR1 DFQATT and CDR2 SNEGSKA (reference sequence). The chain's CDR3 is CSARGPGLAGSETQYF.

The rearrangement joins TRBV4-3 to TRBJ2-1; TCRdb's D call, TRBD1, is unchecked because there is no DNA. The CDR3 is 14 amino acids. The germline CDR1 and CDR2 sequences are LGHNA and YSLEER. CDR3 sequence reads: CASSQGVSYNEQFF.

The chain has TRBV18 and TRBJ1-2; as DNA is missing, the TRBD1 call by TCRdb cannot be tested. Looked up from germline, CDR1 is KGHSH and CDR2 is LQKENI. This CDR3 has 14 residues. The CDR3 spells CASSPRDDSYGYTF.

V gene TRBV6-5 combines with J gene TRBJ1-6; as DNA is missing, the TRBD1 call by TCRdb cannot be tested. Germline CDR1 reads MNHEY; CDR2 reads SVGAGI. The CDR3 sequence is 15 residues long. CDR3 sequence reads: CASSSLTGGDSPLHF.

The gene calls are TRBV10-3 and TRBJ2-6. The CDR3 consists of 11 residues. Germline values: CDR1 ENHRY, CDR2 SYGVKD. CDR3 amino acids: CAIKGANVLTF.

The genes are TRBV11-2 and TRBJ1-1; TCRdb designates TRBD1, a call that cannot be tested without DNA. The CDR3 runs 15 residues. The germline CDR1 and CDR2 sequences are SGHAT and FQNNGV. The CDR3 reads CASSAGHTRTTEAFF.